The clone carrying this T cell receptor (beta chain) was seen repeatedly, ten times or more. Per the germline V gene, CDR1 is SGHRS and CDR2 is YFSETQ. The CDR3 contains 15 residues. Trimming removed 3 bases from V and 7 bases from J; junction bases left unmatched: 9. Until they underwent thyroid surgery, no patient had received any treatment. TCRdb re-called clones via MiXCR from the PCR reads. The table shows about 93,000 clones, with 9.5% to 15% occurring only once. This sample is part of a study of metastatic and nonmetastatic thyroid tumors. This chain joins TRBV5-1 and TRBJ2-2, with 7 positions matching TRBD1. The receptor was derived from a female donor with papillary thyroid cancer or a benign thyroid nodule (not recorded which). Some clones in this sample may be carry-over from other donors' samples. Sample: blood. The CDR3 DNA reads TGCGCCAGCAGCTACTGGGACAGTTCGAACGGGGAGCTGTTTTTT. Translating it yields CASSYWDSSNGELFF.